The 5 T cell receptor beta chains given below trace back to one sample, sequenced in a study of blood T cell repertoires in COVID-19 (TCRdb year 2020). The library was obtained by the immunoSEQ multiplex PCR assay. TCRdb re-hosts the immuneACCESS table, in-frame sequences only. Its copies lack some clones; in the studies checked, an unresolved V gene accounts for under half of them, and the cause for the rest is not known. In this sample the table shows under 90,000 clones, about 83% of which occur a single time. Roughly 5.4% of the sample comes from the top ten. Sequenced sample: peripheral blood. These receptor sequences come from a man aged 60 to 75 with acute or convalescent COVID-19.

This chain links TRBV5-1 with TRBJ2-3; TRBD2 is a possible D gene (6 bases). Per germline, CDR1 SGHRS and CDR2 YFSETQ. The CDR3 covers 15 residues. V gave up 0 bases and J gave up 4 bases, with 12 bases separating them. The CDR3 spells CASSLGRGRSDTQYF. CDR3 bases: TGCGCCAGCAGCTTGGGGCGGGGAAGGTCAGATACGCAGTATTTT.

Details on this clone: The same CDR3 is also encoded by other DNA sequences in this sample. V gene TRBV27 combines with J gene TRBJ1-5; D unclear. The V and J ends lost 2 bases and 1 base respectively, with 12 bases between them. The CDR3 contains 16 residues. Germline CDR1 reads MNHEY; CDR2 reads SMNVEV (reference sequence). DNA of the CDR3: TGTGCCAGCAGTTTAGAGGCGGGGAGGAGCAATCAGCCCCAGCATTTT. It specifies CASSLEAGRSNQPQHF.

The genes are TRBV15 and TRBJ1-4; 7 nucleotides match TRBD1. The CDR3 is 15 amino acids. The germline gives CDR1 LNHNV, CDR2 YYDKDF (reference sequence). V lost 1 base and J lost 7; bases outside the gene matches: 6. This CDR3 is CATSRAPGGREKLFF. For the CDR3, the DNA is TGTGCCACCAGCAGAGCCCCAGGGGGACGTGAAAAACTGTTTTTT.

The chain couples TRBV3-1 (or the pseudogene TRBV3-2) to TRBJ1-3; a weak D match, TRBD1 (6 bases). V was clipped by 4 bases and J by 3 bases, with 16 bases between them. The CDR3 contains 16 residues. Germline-derived CDR1 and CDR2 are LGHDT and YNNKEL (reference sequence). Written as DNA, the CDR3 is TGTGCCAGCAGCCCCGCAGCGGGGGGCGGTGGAAACACCATATATTTT. Protein: CASSPAAGGGGNTIYF.

The chain combines TRBV10-1 with TRBJ1-5, with 9 bases lining up with TRBD1. This CDR3 spans 18 amino acids. The V gene's germline CDR1 is WNHNN and CDR2 SYGVQD (reference sequence). V gave up 7 bases and J gave up 0 bases; unmatched junction bases: 13. The CDR3 nucleotides read TGCGCCAGCACGACAGGGGGGTTTGACTATTATAGCAATCAGCCCCAGCATTTT. Its protein is CASTTGGFDYYSNQPQHF.